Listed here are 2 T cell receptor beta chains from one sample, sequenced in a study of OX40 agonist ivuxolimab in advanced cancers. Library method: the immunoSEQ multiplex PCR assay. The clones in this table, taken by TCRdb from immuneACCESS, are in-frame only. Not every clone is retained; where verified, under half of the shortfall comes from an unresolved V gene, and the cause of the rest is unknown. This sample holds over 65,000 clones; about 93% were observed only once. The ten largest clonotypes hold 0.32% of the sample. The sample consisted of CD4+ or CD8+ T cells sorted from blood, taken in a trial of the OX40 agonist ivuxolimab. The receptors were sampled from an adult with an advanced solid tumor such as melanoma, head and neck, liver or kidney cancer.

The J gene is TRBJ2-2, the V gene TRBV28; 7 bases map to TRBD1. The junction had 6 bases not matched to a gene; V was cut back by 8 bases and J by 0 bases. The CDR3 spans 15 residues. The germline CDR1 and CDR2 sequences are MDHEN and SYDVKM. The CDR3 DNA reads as TGTGCCAGCTTCGCAGGGGGAACGAACACCGGGGAGCTGTTTTTT. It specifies CASFAGGTNTGELFF.

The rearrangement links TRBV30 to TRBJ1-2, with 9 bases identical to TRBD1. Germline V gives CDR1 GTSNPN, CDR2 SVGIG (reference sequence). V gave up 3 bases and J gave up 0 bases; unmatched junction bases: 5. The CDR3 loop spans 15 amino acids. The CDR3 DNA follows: TGTGCCTGGAGGGGGACAGGGTTTCCTAACTATGGCTACACCTTC. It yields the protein CAWRGTGFPNYGYTF. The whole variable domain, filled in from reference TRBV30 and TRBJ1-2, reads SQTIHQWPATLVQPVGSPLSLECTVEGTSNPNLYWYRQAAGRGLQLLFYSVGIGQISSEVPQNLSASRPQDRQFILSSKKLLLSDSGFYLCAWRGTGFPNYGYTFGSGTRLTVV.